Presented here are 20 T cell receptor beta chains from one specimen sequenced in a study of blood T cell repertoires in COVID-19. Some clones are missing from TCRdb's copy, which holds only in-frame ones; the method was immunoSEQ multiplex PCR. The sample carries approximately 200,000 clones, approximately 84% recorded once. What was sequenced was peripheral blood. These receptors were taken from a man aged 50 or older who had recovered from COVID-19.

The chain employs TRBV30 and TRBJ1-4; no firm D call. Germline-derived CDR1 and CDR2 are GTSNPN and SVGIG (reference sequence). The CDR3 has 13 residues. Trimming cost V 4 bases and J 8 bases, with 14 bases left between them. In DNA, the CDR3 is TGTGCCTGGAAATTTGGCAGTAAGGAAAAACTGTTTTTT. Amino acids: CAWKFGSKEKLFF.

This chain links TRBV28 with TRBJ2-7; the match to TRBD2 covers 7 bases. Germline trimming cut 4 bases from V and 3 bases from J; bases unmatched to any gene: 12. Per the germline V gene, CDR1 is MDHEN and CDR2 is SYDVKM. There are 16 residues in the CDR3. The CDR3 region has the DNA TGTGCCAGCAGTTCCCTCGGGGGAGGGAAATACTACGAGCAGTACTTC. It encodes CASSSLGGGKYYEQYF. Using reference TRBV28 and TRBJ2-7 for the parts outside the CDR3, the full variable domain is DVKVTQSSRYLVKRTGEKVFLECVQDMDHENMFWYRQDPGLGLRLIYFSYDVKMKEKGDIPEGYSVSREKKERFSLILESASTNQTSMYLCASSSLGGGKYYEQYFGPGTRLTVT.

With regard to this clone: At the DNA level, this CDR3 is encoded by other sequences in the same sample as well. The chain couples TRBV18 to TRBJ2-7; D is perhaps TRBD2 (5 bases). The CDR3 spans 13 residues. Per germline, CDR1 KGHSH and CDR2 LQKENI. V dropped 2 bases and J dropped 3 bases, with 8 bases sitting between them. For the CDR3, the DNA is TGTGCCAGCTCACCAGGACTCTTCTACGAGCAGTACTTC. Translation: CASSPGLFYEQYF. The full variable domain, in which reference TRBV18 and TRBJ2-7 provide the parts outside the CDR3, is NAGVMQNPRHLVRRRGQEARLRCSPMKGHSHVYWYRQLPEEGLKFMVYLQKENIIDESGMPKERFSAEFPKEGPSILRIQQVVRGDSAAYFCASSPGLFYEQYFGPGTRLTVT.

The chain couples TRBV4-1 to TRBJ2-7; D perhaps matches TRBD2 (5 bases). The CDR3 is made up of 15 amino acids. Trimming removed 1 base at V and 5 bases at J, with 15 bases between. Germline-derived CDR1 and CDR2 are MGHRA and YSYEKL. Written as DNA, the CDR3 is TGCGCCAGCAGCCAAGGGCCGAGAGGGTTCGACGAGCAGTACTTC. It codes for CASSQGPRGFDEQYF.

The chain is built from TRBV7-2 and TRBJ2-7; 11 bases are a match to TRBD2. With V trimmed by 5 bases and J by 5 bases, 5 bases remained unmatched. Germline lookup yields CDR1 SGHTA and CDR2 FQGNSA. The CDR3 contains 14 residues. The CDR3 region has the DNA TGTGCCAGCAGCCCCGGACTAGCGGGCCACGAGCAGTACTTC. Encoded protein: CASSPGLAGHEQYF.

This chain connects TRBV28 to TRBJ1-5, with 7 positions matching TRBD1. V was clipped by 6 bases and J by 7 bases; unmatched bases: 12. The V gene's germline CDR1 is MDHEN and CDR2 SYDVKM. The CDR3 runs to 15 residues. The CDR3 sequence: CASSRSGTEEQPQHF. The CDR3, as DNA: TGTGCCAGCAGCAGATCCGGGACAGAAGAACAGCCCCAGCATTTT. The full variable domain, rest sourced from reference TRBV28 and TRBJ1-5, is DVKVTQSSRYLVKRTGEKVFLECVQDMDHENMFWYRQDPGLGLRLIYFSYDVKMKEKGDIPEGYSVSREKKERFSLILESASTNQTSMYLCASSRSGTEEQPQHFGDGTRLSIL.

This clone was observed a single time. This chain connects TRBV19 to TRBJ1-2; D perhaps matches TRBD1 (6 bases). V was shortened by 6 bases and J by 8 bases, with 19 bases between the two germline ends. The CDR3 is 14 amino acids. Looked up from germline, CDR1 is LNHDA and CDR2 is SQIVND (reference sequence). The CDR3 sequence is CASRPTGNFYGYTF. The CDR3 DNA sequence: TGTGCCAGTAGGCCCACAGGGAATTTCTACGGCTACACCTTC.

This clone was observed a handful of times. The chain recombines TRBV3-1 (or the pseudogene TRBV3-2) with TRBJ1-1, with 10 positions matching TRBD1. Germline V gene sequence: CDR1 LGHDT, CDR2 YNNKEL (reference sequence). V gave up 4 bases and J gave up 4 bases; unmatched junction bases: 9. This CDR3 is 16 amino acids long. The CDR3 here is CASSRSGQGSVTEAFF. CDR3 in DNA: TGTGCCAGCAGCCGGTCGGGACAGGGGTCGGTCACTGAAGCTTTCTTT.

This clone came up once. The rearrangement links TRBV29-1 to TRBJ2-6; D is unclear. CDR3 length: 13 residues. V lost 3 bases, J lost 0 bases, and 3 bases lay in between. Germline assignment: CDR1 SQVTM and CDR2 ANQGSEA. The CDR3 spells CSVDSSGANVLTF. The CDR3 DNA reads as TGCAGCGTTGATAGCTCTGGGGCCAACGTCCTGACTTTC. The full variable domain, in which reference TRBV29-1 and TRBJ2-6 provide the parts outside the CDR3, is SAVISQKPSRDICQRGTSLTIQCQVDSQVTMMFWYRQQPGQSLTLIATANQGSEATYESGFVIDKFPISRPNLTFSTLTVSNMSPEDSSIYLCSVDSSGANVLTFGAGSRLTVL.

The J gene is TRBJ1-5, the V gene TRBV28; D gene unclear. V was clipped by 8 bases and J by 0 bases, with 11 bases between them. Germline CDR1 reads MDHEN; CDR2 reads SYDVKM. This CDR3 has 14 residues. CDR3 sequence (DNA): TGTGCCAGCTTTCCAGGAACTAGCAATCAGCCCCAGCATTTT. It translates to CASFPGTSNQPQHF.

The chain uses TRBV10-1 and TRBJ2-7, with a weak D call TRBD2 (6 bases). Trimming took 6 bases from V and 0 from J, leaving 12 bases between them. CDR3 length: 14 amino acids. CDR1 is WNHNN, CDR2 SYGVQD, per germline (reference sequence). The CDR3 is CASRSGPSSYEQYF. The CDR3 nucleotides read TGCGCCAGCAGGAGCGGGCCGAGCTCCTACGAGCAGTACTTC.

The chain joins TRBV5-6 to TRBJ2-7; D possibly corresponds to TRBD2 (6 bases). The CDR3 covers 14 residues. Germline loops: CDR1 SGHDT, CDR2 YYEEEE. Trimming took off 4 bases at V and 6 bases at J, with 17 bases between the two ends. The CDR3 reads CASSAPGRAGEQYF. CDR3 nucleotide sequence: TGTGCCAGCAGCGCCCCCGGGAGAGCGGGCGAGCAGTACTTC. The variable domain in full, completed from reference TRBV5-6 and TRBJ2-7, reads DAGVTQSPTHLIKTRGQQVTLRCSPKSGHDTVSWYQQALGQGPQFIFQYYEEEERQRGNFPDRFSGHQFPNYSSELNVNALLLGDSALYLCASSAPGRAGEQYFGPGTRLTVT.

The chain combines TRBV11-2 with TRBJ2-7; 8 bases are a match to TRBD1. The CDR3 runs to 16 residues. Germline V gene sequence: CDR1 SGHAT, CDR2 FQNNGV. V was pared by 2 bases and J by 3 bases, with 9 bases of the junction left unmatched. This chain's CDR3 is CASSLFRTGSNYEQYF. In nucleotides, the CDR3 is TGTGCCAGCAGCTTATTCAGGACAGGGAGTAACTACGAGCAGTACTTC.

The chain links TRBV7-9 to TRBJ2-3; the D gene is possibly TRBD1 (6 bases). The germline V and J ends were trimmed by 5 bases and 2 bases, with 11 bases remaining between them. CDR3 length: 14 residues. Germline CDR1 is SEHNR and CDR2 is FQNEAQ (reference sequence). The CDR3 protein is CASSPWDNTDTQYF. CDR3 DNA: TGTGCCAGCAGCCCCTGGGACAACACAGATACGCAGTATTTT.

The sample holds many counts of this clone. The V gene is TRBV7-8, the J gene TRBJ2-1; D perhaps matches TRBD2 (5 bases). The CDR3 runs 16 residues. The ends were cut back, 4 bases at V and 0 bases at J, with 13 bases in the middle. CDR1 and CDR2 (germline): SGHVS, FQNEAQ. As DNA, the CDR3 is TGTGCCAGCAGCTGGAGCGGAAGGAGCTCCTACAATGAGCAGTTCTTC. Amino acids: CASSWSGRSSYNEQFF.

The sample holds one count of this clone. The rearrangement joins TRBV28 to TRBJ2-3; possibly TRBD2 for D (6 bases). The CDR3 runs 15 residues. The ends were cut back, 3 bases at V and 2 bases at J, with 12 bases in the middle. The germline gives CDR1 MDHEN, CDR2 SYDVKM. The CDR3 sequence is CASSFPGSTTDTQYF. CDR3 bases: TGTGCCAGCAGTTTCCCCGGGAGTACCACAGATACGCAGTATTTT.

The chain is built from TRBV7-2 and TRBJ2-5, with TRBD1 matching over 8 bases. Germline-derived CDR1 and CDR2 are SGHTA and FQGNSA. The CDR3 runs 16 residues. J lost 2 bases, V lost 8 bases, and 13 bases had no gene match. The CDR3: CASRLAPGQVQETQYF. The CDR3 DNA reads TGTGCCAGCCGTCTCGCTCCGGGACAGGTACAAGAGACCCAGTACTTC.

Only a few counts were recorded for this clone. This chain uses TRBV5-1 with TRBJ2-5, with no clear D. V was pared by 2 bases and J by 4 bases, with 9 bases between. In germline, CDR1 is SGHRS, CDR2 YFSETQ. This CDR3 spans 13 amino acids. For the CDR3, the DNA is TGCGCCAGCAGCTTCGGAGAGGTAGAGACCCAGTACTTC. This encodes CASSFGEVETQYF.

The chain combines TRBV5-4 with TRBJ2-7, with TRBD2 matching 11 bases. The V and J ends lost 7 bases and 2 bases, in that order; junction bases with no gene match: 14. The length of the CDR3 is 17 residues. Germline CDR1 is SGHNT and CDR2 is YYREEE (reference sequence). The chain's CDR3 is CASALTSGTAATYEQYF. The CDR3 DNA reads TGTGCCAGCGCCTTGACTAGCGGGACTGCAGCAACCTACGAGCAGTACTTC.

V is TRBV4-2 and J is TRBJ2-5, with 14 bases that match TRBD2. The CDR3 is 18 amino acids. The V gene's germline CDR1 is LGHNA and CDR2 YNFKEQ. J was trimmed by 0 bases and V by 4 bases; bases with no gene match: 7. CDR3 DNA: TGTGCCAGCAGCCGTGGGACTAGCGGGAGAGCGTACCAAGAGACCCAGTACTTC. Protein product: CASSRGTSGRAYQETQYF.